The 27 T cell receptor beta chains in this list originate from one sample, sequenced in a study of Ad26.COV2.S vaccination and SARS-CoV-2 variants. As for treatment: around 19 received Ad26.COV2.S at low or high dose, single or two shots; about 5 received placebo; per-sample allocation not given. Following the first vaccine or placebo injection, samples were taken on day 63. Clones were sequenced by immunoSEQ multiplex PCR, and TCRdb holds only the in-frame ones, with some missing. The table has approximately 480,000 clones, roughly 89% seen once. The sample consisted of peripheral blood, taken in a trial of Ad26.COV2.S vaccine versus placebo. The receptors stem from a person between 18 and 60 years old who received the Ad26.COV2.S COVID-19 vaccine or a placebo.

The chain combines TRBV5-6 with TRBJ1-4, with a possible D match to TRBD1 (6 bases). Looked up from germline, CDR1 is SGHDT and CDR2 is YYEEEE. This CDR3 comprises 15 residues. Trimming removed 0 bases at V and 8 bases at J, with 14 bases between. CDR3 protein: CASSLVPGAEEKLFF. For the CDR3, the DNA is TGTGCCAGCAGCTTGGTTCCGGGGGCGGAAGAAAAACTGTTTTTT. Supplemented by reference TRBV5-6 and TRBJ1-4, the full variable domain reads DAGVTQSPTHLIKTRGQQVTLRCSPKSGHDTVSWYQQALGQGPQFIFQYYEEEERQRGNFPDRFSGHQFPNYSSELNVNALLLGDSALYLCASSLVPGAEEKLFFGSGTQLSVL.

A note on this clone: Other DNA sequences in the same sample also yield this CDR3. The J gene is TRBJ2-1, the V gene TRBV7-2; D remains ambiguous. Deletions cut 1 base from V and 10 bases from J, with 8 bases between. The germline V gene encodes CDR1 SGHTA and CDR2 FQGNSA. CDR3 length: 12 amino acids. The CDR3 DNA reads as TGTGCCAGCAGCTTAGAATTGGCGGAGCAGTTCTTC. The encoded protein is CASSLELAEQFF.

The chain couples TRBV28 to TRBJ2-3; 7 bases agree with TRBD1. V shed 5 bases and J 4 bases; nucleotides not matched to a gene: 15. This CDR3 comprises 17 residues. CDR1 is MDHEN, CDR2 SYDVKM, per germline. The CDR3 loop reads CASSPPDRTGLPDTQYF. DNA of the CDR3: TGTGCCAGCAGTCCCCCTGATAGGACAGGTTTACCAGATACGCAGTATTTT.

This chain's CDR3 is CASRTPGQGAFEKLFF. CDR3 DNA: TGTGCCAGCAGAACCCCTGGACAGGGGGCGTTTGAAAAACTGTTTTTT. The chain uses TRBV28 and TRBJ1-4; 11 bases map to TRBD1. The J segment lost 7 bases and the V segment lost 6 bases, leaving 10 bases of the junction unmatched. This CDR3 has 16 amino acids. Germline-derived CDR1 and CDR2 are MDHEN and SYDVKM.

The CDR3 coding sequence is TGTGCCAGCAGTGAAGGGGGGACTGAAGCTTTCTTT. It encodes CASSEGGTEAFF. V usage is TRBV6-1 and J usage is TRBJ1-1; possible D gene TRBD1, 5 bases. V was clipped by 1 base and J by 5 bases, with 5 bases between them. Germline-derived CDR1 and CDR2 are MNHNS and SASEGT. CDR3 length: 12 amino acids.

The genes are TRBV12-3 or TRBV12-4 and TRBJ2-7, with 9 bases matching TRBD2. V was clipped by 6 bases and J by 2 bases; unmatched bases: 2. The length of the CDR3 is 13 residues. The CDR3, as DNA: TGTGCCAGCAGCCCTAGCGGGACCTACGAGCAGTACTTC. This encodes CASSPSGTYEQYF.

The gene calls are TRBV19 and TRBJ1-2; D remains ambiguous. Per the germline V gene, CDR1 is LNHDA and CDR2 is SQIVND (reference sequence). V lost 6 bases, J lost 3 bases, and 11 bases lay in between. This CDR3 has 13 residues. CDR3 DNA sequence: TGTGCCAGTAGGCCGGGGTTCCACTATGGCTACACCTTC. Its protein is CASRPGFHYGYTF.

V gene TRBV2 combines with J gene TRBJ2-7; TRBD1 might be the D (6 bases). CDR1 SNHLY and CDR2 FYNNEI come from the germline V gene. V was trimmed by 7 bases and J by 6 bases, leaving 25 bases between them. This CDR3 has 16 amino acids. DNA for the CDR3: TGTGCCAGCATCAAGGGGGAACAGACGTACGTGGGCGAGCAGTACTTC. Translation: CASIKGEQTYVGEQYF.

This sequence joins TRBV5-1 and TRBJ1-2; D not resolved. The germline CDR1 and CDR2 sequences are SGHRS and YFSETQ. The germline V and J ends were trimmed by 0 bases and 5 bases, with 8 bases remaining between them. The CDR3 is 13 amino acids. This CDR3 is CASSLVQTYGYTF. The CDR3 bases are TGCGCCAGCAGCTTGGTCCAGACTTATGGCTACACCTTC. Drawing the rest from reference TRBV5-1 and TRBJ1-2, the complete variable domain is KAGVTQTPRYLIKTRGQQVTLSCSPISGHRSVSWYQQTPGQGLQFLFEYFSETQRNKGNFPGRFSGRQFSNSRSEMNVSTLELGDSALYLCASSLVQTYGYTFGSGTRLTVV.

The table lists this clone with a count of one. The chain employs TRBV7-9 and TRBJ2-1, with 13 bases lining up with TRBD2. Germline CDR1 SEHNR, CDR2 FQNEAQ (reference sequence). V trimming: 6 bases; J trimming: 12 bases; junction bases outside the gene matches: 5. CDR3 length: 13 residues. Here the CDR3 reads CASSSGTSGMQFF. The CDR3 DNA sequence: TGTGCCAGCAGTTCGGGGACTAGCGGGATGCAGTTCTTC.

The CDR3 DNA reads TGTGCCAGCAGTGAATCTGGGACACCTACCGGGGAGCTGTTTTTT. Protein sequence: CASSESGTPTGELFF. The rearrangement joins TRBV2 to TRBJ2-2; tentatively, D is TRBD1 (6 bases). V gave up 2 bases and J gave up 5 bases, with 12 bases separating them. Germline lookup yields CDR1 SNHLY and CDR2 FYNNEI. The CDR3 has 15 residues.

V is TRBV7-2 and J is TRBJ1-2, with 7 positions matching TRBD1. CDR3 length: 14 amino acids. Trimming removed 3 bases from V and 4 bases from J; junction bases left unmatched: 5. Per germline, CDR1 SGHTA and CDR2 FQGNSA. The DNA of the CDR3 is TGTGCCAGCAGCTTCACCGGGACAGCCTATGGCTACACCTTC. Protein: CASSFTGTAYGYTF.

This clone has a handful of counts. J is TRBJ1-6 and V is TRBV5-1; D unclear. The CDR3 loop spans 13 amino acids. Germline loops: CDR1 SGHRS, CDR2 YFSETQ. V was pared by 3 bases and J by 6 bases, with 7 bases between. The CDR3 is CASSWQSNSPLHF. The CDR3 DNA reads as TGCGCCAGCAGCTGGCAGAGTAATTCACCCCTCCACTTT.

The chain joins TRBV5-1 to TRBJ2-3, with D unclear. The germline V gene encodes CDR1 SGHRS and CDR2 YFSETQ. The CDR3 is 14 amino acids. Trimming left V 3 bases short and J 5 bases short, with 13 bases between. CDR3 protein: CASSSDGRRDTQYF. The DNA for the CDR3 is TGCGCCAGCAGCTCTGACGGTAGAAGAGATACGCAGTATTTT.

Of note for this clone: Other nucleotide sequences in the sample specify the same CDR3. This chain joins TRBV5-1 and TRBJ1-1; the match to TRBD1 covers 12 bases. This CDR3 spans 14 amino acids. Trimming took 3 bases from V and 5 from J; bases not matched to a gene: 2. Germline V gene lookup returns CDR1 SGHRS and CDR2 YFSETQ. The CDR3 region is CASSWDRGRTEAFF. The CDR3 DNA sequence: TGCGCCAGCAGCTGGGACAGGGGGCGAACTGAAGCTTTCTTT.

The chain joins TRBV11-2 to TRBJ2-5, with D perhaps being TRBD1 or TRBD2 (6 bases each). V lost 1 base to trimming and J lost 5 bases, with 11 bases between them. Per the germline V gene, CDR1 is SGHAT and CDR2 is FQNNGV. CDR3 length: 14 residues. The CDR3 spells CASSLVTGTETQYF. The CDR3 DNA sequence: TGTGCCAGCAGCTTAGTCACAGGGACTGAGACCCAGTACTTC.

V and J are TRBV27 and TRBJ2-3; D possibly matches TRBD1 or TRBD2 (5 bases each). This CDR3 is built from 15 residues. The germline V gene encodes CDR1 MNHEY and CDR2 SMNVEV (reference sequence). V was shortened by 8 bases and J by 2 bases, with 17 bases between the two germline ends. The CDR3 region has the DNA TGTGCCAGCTCCCTGTGGGGACCCTCCACAGATACGCAGTATTTT. Its translation: CASSLWGPSTDTQYF.

The V call is TRBV4-3, the J call TRBJ2-7; TRBD1 agrees at 8 bases. V dropped 1 base and J dropped 6; count of bases not matched to a gene: 14. Germline CDR1 reads LGHNA; CDR2 reads YSLEER. There are 17 residues in the CDR3. The CDR3 DNA follows: TGCGCCAGCAGCCAAGCAATGGACAGGGTTCTTTTCTGCGAGCAGTACTTC. This codes for CASSQAMDRVLFCEQYF.

This clone was counted at least ten times. The CDR3 DNA is TGCAGCGTTGAAGATCTTCTGGGGGGAGGTCCAGCTTTCTTT. This gives the protein CSVEDLLGGGPAFF. The chain employs TRBV29-1 and TRBJ1-1; a weak D match, TRBD1 (5 bases). Germline-derived CDR1 and CDR2 are SQVTM and ANQGSEA. The CDR3 has 14 amino acids. V lost 0 bases, J lost 10 bases, and 18 bases lay in between.

The table lists this clone with a few counts. This chain links TRBV6-2 or TRBV6-3 with TRBJ1-6; 8 bases line up with TRBD1. Unmatched junction bases numbered 4, after V lost 3 bases and J lost 9 bases. This CDR3 spans 14 amino acids. The V gene's germline CDR1 is MNHEY and CDR2 SVGEGT. CDR3 loop: CASSYGQGGSPLHF. CDR3 in DNA: TGTGCCAGCAGTTATGGACAGGGAGGTTCACCCCTCCACTTT.

The chain combines TRBV5-4 with TRBJ2-1; TRBD2 might be the D (6 bases). This CDR3 contains 14 residues. V was pared by 9 bases and J by 0 bases, with 13 bases between. CDR1 and CDR2 (germline): SGHNT, YYREEE (reference sequence). The CDR3 reads CATTGGSSYNEQFF. In nucleotides, the CDR3 is TGTGCCACCACCGGGGGAAGCTCCTACAATGAGCAGTTCTTC.

The rearrangement links TRBV13 to TRBJ1-1, with 8 bases fitting TRBD1. Germline CDR1 PRHDT, CDR2 FYEKMQ (reference sequence). The V gene end was trimmed by 3 bases and the J gene end by 1 base; junction bases not matched to a gene: 1. This CDR3 is built from 14 residues. CDR3 sequence reads: CASSFGQGNTEAFF. The CDR3 DNA sequence: TGTGCCAGCAGCTTCGGACAGGGGAACACTGAAGCTTTCTTT.

This chain uses TRBV27 with TRBJ2-7; the D is unclear. Germline loops: CDR1 MNHEY, CDR2 SMNVEV (reference sequence). Trimming removed 5 bases from V and 7 bases from J, with 18 bases in between. This CDR3 has 14 residues. The chain's CDR3 is CASSPWAATGEQYF. The CDR3, as DNA: TGTGCCAGCAGTCCCTGGGCAGCCACCGGGGAGCAGTACTTC.

With respect to this clone: The sample contains more than one DNA sequence encoding this CDR3. The chain employs TRBV5-1 and TRBJ1-5, with D maybe TRBD1 (5 bases). The CDR3 loop spans 14 amino acids. V dropped 0 bases and J dropped 5 bases, with 9 bases sitting between them. From germline, CDR1 is SGHRS and CDR2 YFSETQ. CDR3 DNA: TGCGCCAGCAGCTTGGTGGGGGGAGATCAGCCCCAGCATTTT. It encodes CASSLVGGDQPQHF.

V usage is TRBV19 and J usage is TRBJ2-7; tentatively, D is TRBD2 (5 bases). Per germline, CDR1 LNHDA and CDR2 SQIVND (reference sequence). The CDR3 is made up of 14 amino acids. The germline V and J ends were trimmed by 4 bases and 4 bases, with 14 bases remaining between them. The CDR3 protein is CASSRSGAGYEQYF. DNA of the CDR3: TGTGCCAGTAGTAGAAGCGGAGCAGGATACGAGCAGTACTTC.

V usage is TRBV6-6 and J usage is TRBJ2-7; 10 bases fit TRBD2. The germline gives CDR1 MNHNY, CDR2 SVGAGI (reference sequence). The CDR3 has 16 residues. J gave up 2 bases and V 6 bases, and 10 bases lay outside the gene matches. The CDR3 DNA reads as TGTGCCAGCAGCCACCTAAGGACTAGCGGACCCTACGAGCAGTACTTC. The encoded protein is CASSHLRTSGPYEQYF.

The chain uses TRBV7-9 and TRBJ1-1; D unresolved. Between the trimmed V and J ends, which lost 2 bases and 2 bases, there was a span of 12 bases. In germline, CDR1 is SEHNR, CDR2 FQNEAQ (reference sequence). The CDR3 consists of 15 residues. Here the CDR3 reads CASSLRVQVNTEAFF. The CDR3 DNA reads as TGTGCCAGCAGCTTACGGGTCCAGGTCAACACTGAAGCTTTCTTT.